These 29 T cell receptor beta chains came from one sample sequenced in a study of OX40 agonist ivuxolimab in advanced cancers. Sequenced by immunoSEQ multiplex PCR; TCRdb stores in-frame clones only, minus some. This repertoire shows about 61,000 clones, about 88% found once; its top ten account for 0.95% to 1.5%. Material: CD4+ or CD8+ T cells sorted from blood, obtained in a trial of the OX40 agonist ivuxolimab. The receptor set was obtained from an adult with an advanced solid tumor such as melanoma, head and neck, liver or kidney cancer.

The chain combines TRBV19 with TRBJ1-5; tentative D call: TRBD1 (6 bases). This CDR3 spans 16 amino acids. Germline V gene sequence: CDR1 LNHDA, CDR2 SQIVND (reference sequence). Trimming pared 3 bases from V and 7 bases from J, leaving 19 bases between. CDR3 nucleotide sequence: TGTGCCAGTAGTATTTATTTGGCCCAGGGGACCCAGCCCCAGCATTTT. Protein product: CASSIYLAQGTQPQHF.

Turning to this clone: At the DNA level, this CDR3 is encoded by other sequences in the same sample as well. The V call is TRBV2, the J call TRBJ2-7; D is ambiguous. The CDR3 loop spans 11 amino acids. The ends were cut back, 1 base at V and 4 bases at J, with 2 bases in the middle. Germline CDR1 reads SNHLY; CDR2 reads FYNNEI. CDR3 loop: CASSEVYEQYF. In DNA form, the CDR3 reads TGTGCCAGCAGTGAAGTGTACGAGCAGTACTTC.

V is TRBV4-1 and J is TRBJ1-1; 12 bases match TRBD1. Germline CDR1 is MGHRA and CDR2 is YSYEKL. The J segment lost 4 bases and the V segment lost 2 bases, leaving 8 bases of the junction unmatched. The CDR3 has 17 residues. CDR3 sequence reads: CASSQPGTGGRSTEAFF. CDR3 DNA: TGCGCCAGCAGCCAACCAGGGACAGGGGGCCGGAGCACTGAAGCTTTCTTT.

The chain recombines TRBV5-5 with TRBJ2-7, with 7 bases aligning to TRBD1. The CDR3 is made up of 15 amino acids. In germline, CDR1 is SGHKS, CDR2 YYEKEE (reference sequence). V shed 0 bases and J 0 bases; nucleotides not matched to a gene: 3. The CDR3 sequence: CASSLATGVSYEQYF. CDR3 in DNA: TGTGCCAGCAGCTTGGCAACAGGGGTCTCCTACGAGCAGTACTTC.

The rearrangement uses TRBV7-9 and TRBJ2-5; D unclear. V lost 3 bases and J lost 2, with 13 bases in between. Germline V gene data show CDR1 as SEHNR and CDR2 as FQNEAQ (reference sequence). This CDR3 contains 15 residues. Here the CDR3 reads CASSLLGPVQETQYF. The CDR3 DNA reads as TGTGCCAGCAGCTTGCTTGGCCCAGTACAAGAGACCCAGTACTTC.

The chain uses TRBV5-1 and TRBJ1-2; 9 bases are shared with TRBD1. The CDR3 totals 14 residues. Germline V gene lookup returns CDR1 SGHRS and CDR2 YFSETQ. Trimming cost V 5 bases and J 4 bases; bases outside gene matches: 6. The CDR3 bases are TGCGCCAGCAGGTTCTTGGGACAGGGCTATGGCTACACCTTC. Translation: CASRFLGQGYGYTF.

The chain uses TRBV7-2 and TRBJ2-2, with no clear D. This CDR3 is built from 15 residues. Looked up from germline, CDR1 is SGHTA and CDR2 is FQGNSA. V dropped 1 base and J dropped 10 bases, with 16 bases sitting between them. CDR3 nucleotide sequence: TGTGCCAGCAGCTTAGTGGCTGGGAACACCATGGAGCTGTTTTTT. Translation gives CASSLVAGNTMELFF.

Only a few counts were recorded for this clone. The rearrangement links TRBV19 to TRBJ2-5; possibly TRBD2 for D (5 bases). Trimming pared 10 bases from V and 1 base from J, leaving 16 bases between. The CDR3 totals 14 residues. Germline CDR1 reads LNHDA; CDR2 reads SQIVND (reference sequence). In DNA, the CDR3 is TGTGCCACTCCCCGACGAGGGAGCCAAGAGACCCAGTACTTC. This translates into CATPRRGSQETQYF. Supplemented by reference TRBV19 and TRBJ2-5, the full variable domain reads DGGITQSPKYLFRKEGQNVTLSCEQNLNHDAMYWYRQDPGQGLRLIYYSQIVNDFQKGDIAEGYSVSREKKESFPLTVTSAQKNPTAFYLCATPRRGSQETQYFGPGTRLLVL.

This clone was seen more than once but under ten times. The chain has TRBV10-3 and TRBJ2-7; D may be TRBD2 (6 bases). Trimming shortened V by 2 bases and J by 2 bases, and 7 bases separated the two germline ends. Germline CDR1 and CDR2: ENHRY and SYGVKD. The CDR3 has 13 amino acids. The chain's CDR3 is CAISEAGTYEQYF. In DNA form, the CDR3 reads TGTGCCATCAGTGAGGCGGGGACCTACGAGCAGTACTTC.

The chain is built from TRBV6-1 and TRBJ2-7; D is unclear. Trimming cost V 6 bases and J 7 bases, with 16 bases left between them. Germline V gives CDR1 MNHNS, CDR2 SASEGT. This CDR3 is built from 13 residues. CDR3 loop: CASSPYISWEQYF. Written as DNA, the CDR3 is TGTGCCAGCAGCCCATACATCTCGTGGGAGCAGTACTTC.

The chain couples TRBV10-1 to TRBJ2-5, with D possibly matching TRBD1 (6 bases). Trimming cost V 3 bases and J 2 bases, with 7 bases left between them. Germline CDR1 is WNHNN and CDR2 is SYGVQD (reference sequence). The CDR3 totals 13 residues. For the CDR3, the DNA is TGCGCCAGCAGTGATCAGGGGCAAGAGACCCAGTACTTC. Translation: CASSDQGQETQYF.

J is TRBJ1-1 and V is TRBV28; TRBD1 agrees at 12 bases. The ends lost 6 bases at V and 5 bases at J; junction bases unmatched: 10. Germline V CDR1 and CDR2: MDHEN, SYDVKM. This CDR3 has 16 amino acids. This CDR3 reads CASRTGTGGWGTEAFF. Written as DNA, the CDR3 is TGTGCCAGCAGAACCGGGACAGGGGGCTGGGGAACTGAAGCTTTCTTT.

The V and J genes are TRBV18 and TRBJ2-3; 7 bases match TRBD1. Germline CDR1 reads KGHSH; CDR2 reads LQKENI. J was trimmed by 1 base and V by 3 bases; bases with no gene match: 10. The length of the CDR3 is 17 residues. The CDR3 DNA reads as TGTGCCAGCTCACCGAAGGGGGCCCGGGTGGGCACAGATACGCAGTATTTT. Translating it yields CASSPKGARVGTDTQYF.

This clone is labeled medium-sized. J is TRBJ2-7 and V is TRBV6-5; TRBD1 or TRBD2 may be the D gene (5 bases each). Trimming stripped 5 bases from V and 3 bases from J, with 11 bases between. The CDR3 length is 13 residues. Germline CDR1 and CDR2: MNHEY and SVGAGI. The CDR3 nucleotides are TGTGCCAGCAGTCTCCGGGACGGCTACGAGCAGTACTTC. It translates to CASSLRDGYEQYF.

V gene TRBV6-5 combines with J gene TRBJ1-3, with 8 bases identical to TRBD1. V shed 4 bases and J 4 bases; nucleotides not matched to a gene: 9. Germline V CDR1 and CDR2: MNHEY, SVGAGI. The CDR3 loop spans 16 amino acids. The CDR3, as DNA: TGTGCCAGCAGTTCCCTTACTCAGGGGGCGGGAAACACCATATATTTT. Translation gives CASSSLTQGAGNTIYF.

As regards this clone: Its ends do not fully match the called genes, so a read error is possible. Within the sample, other DNA sequences also encode this same CDR3. J is TRBJ1-1 and V is TRBV5-1, with a possible D match to TRBD1 (5 bases). Germline loops: CDR1 SGHRS, CDR2 YFSETQ. The CDR3 extends over 17 amino acids. The CDR3 loop is CASSGGGAGDMNTEAFF. The CDR3 DNA reads as TGCGCTAGCAGCGGAGGAGGGGCAGGAGATATGAACACTGAAGCTTTCTTT. The full variable domain, in which reference TRBV5-1 and TRBJ1-1 provide the parts outside the CDR3, is KAGVTQTPRYLIKTRGQQVTLSCSPISGHRSVSWYQQTPGQGLQFLFEYFSETQRNKGNFPGRFSGRQFSNSRSEMNVSTLELGDSALYLCASSGGGAGDMNTEAFFGQGTRLTVV.

The chain recombines TRBV6-1 with TRBJ1-3, with a tentative D call TRBD1 (5 bases). Trimming took off 5 bases at V and 6 bases at J, with 11 bases between the two ends. The CDR3 loop spans 13 amino acids. CDR1 MNHNS and CDR2 SASEGT come from the germline V gene. The CDR3, as DNA: TGTGCCAGCAGTAGGTGGGGCGAAAACACCATATATTTT. Translation gives CASSRWGENTIYF.

The rearrangement joins TRBV6-1 to TRBJ2-5; maybe TRBD2 (6 bases). V was cut by 3 bases and J by 6 bases, with 17 bases left in between. CDR1 and CDR2 (germline): MNHNS, SASEGT. The CDR3 extends over 15 amino acids. The CDR3 region has the DNA TGTGCCAGCAGTGACTGGGCTGCTGGGGGGAAGACCCAGTACTTC. Its protein is CASSDWAAGGKTQYF.

This clone was seen just once. The chain couples TRBV18 to TRBJ1-4; D not resolved. This CDR3 has 12 residues. CDR1 KGHSH and CDR2 LQKENI come from the germline V gene. The germline V and J ends were trimmed by 0 bases and 14 bases, with 10 bases remaining between them. CDR3 DNA: TGTGCCAGCTCACCACCCGACAAACGCCTGTTTTTT. Residues: CASSPPDKRLFF.

The chain is built from TRBV6-1 and TRBJ1-1, with D uncertain. This CDR3 has 13 amino acids. With 9 bases removed from V and 1 base from J, the gap between germline ends came to 12 bases. Per germline, CDR1 MNHNS and CDR2 SASEGT. For the CDR3, the DNA is TGTGCCAGTATACTTAATTGGAACACTGAAGCTTTCTTT. Its translation is CASILNWNTEAFF.

J is TRBJ2-3 and V is TRBV11-2; 11 bases fit TRBD2. V shed 3 bases and J 5 bases; nucleotides not matched to a gene: 4. The CDR3 sequence is 15 residues long. The germline V gene has CDR1 SGHAT and CDR2 FQNNGV. The CDR3 region has the DNA TGTGCCAGCAGCTTTTCTAGCGGGGGGTTAGATACGCAGTATTTT. This codes for CASSFSSGGLDTQYF.

The rearrangement joins TRBV5-1 to TRBJ1-1, with 7 bases lining up with TRBD1. V gave up 1 base and J gave up 2 bases; unmatched junction bases: 5. CDR1 is SGHRS, CDR2 YFSETQ, per germline. The CDR3 loop spans 15 amino acids. The CDR3 is CASSLPQGINTEAFF. The CDR3, as DNA: TGCGCCAGCAGCTTGCCACAGGGGATCAACACTGAAGCTTTCTTT.

On this clone itself: The junction differs from germline at one of its ends, possibly a read error. Additional DNA sequences in this sample encode the identical CDR3. This chain uses TRBV6-5 with TRBJ1-2; D call uncertain. Germline assignment: CDR1 MNHEY and CDR2 SVGAGI. The CDR3 runs 14 residues. CDR3 amino acids: CASSYVAGNYGYTF. The CDR3 DNA reads as TGTGCCAGCAGTTACGTCGCAGGAAACTATGGTTACACCTTC.

This sequence joins TRBV18 and TRBJ2-7; D uncertain. This CDR3 is built from 13 residues. Germline CDR1 KGHSH, CDR2 LQKENI. The V end was cut by 4 bases, the J end by 4 bases, with 11 bases between. The CDR3 spells CASSLVREYEQYF. Written as DNA, the CDR3 is TGTGCCAGCTCACTCGTTAGGGAATACGAGCAGTACTTC.

The chain joins TRBV13 to TRBJ1-1; D remains unclear. CDR3 length equals 13 residues. V was shortened by 0 bases and J by 5 bases, with 7 bases between the two germline ends. The V gene's germline CDR1 is PRHDT and CDR2 FYEKMQ (reference sequence). CDR3 residues: CASSLGKNTEAFF. In DNA form, the CDR3 reads TGTGCCAGCAGCTTAGGGAAGAATACTGAAGCTTTCTTT.

The genes are TRBV19 and TRBJ1-1, with a weak D call TRBD1 (5 bases). Germline V CDR1 and CDR2: LNHDA, SQIVND (reference sequence). V lost 4 bases and J 6 bases, leaving 15 bases between the germline ends. The CDR3 loop spans 14 amino acids. This chain's CDR3 is CASSTQGAGAEAFF. The CDR3 nucleotides are TGTGCCAGTAGTACCCAGGGTGCGGGTGCTGAAGCTTTCTTT.

The chain is built from TRBV7-2 and TRBJ2-7; tentative D call: TRBD2 (5 bases). Trimming removed 5 bases from V and 4 bases from J, with 18 bases in between. This CDR3 region has 15 residues. Germline loops: CDR1 SGHTA, CDR2 FQGNSA. The CDR3 protein is CASSVSTGFGYEQYF. The CDR3 DNA sequence: TGTGCCAGCAGCGTTTCAACGGGGTTTGGTTACGAGCAGTACTTC. Supplemented by reference TRBV7-2 and TRBJ2-7, the full variable domain reads GAGVSQSPSNKVTEKGKDVELRCDPISGHTALYWYRQSLGQGLEFLIYFQGNSAPDKSGLPSDRFSAERTGGSVSTLTIQRTQQEDSAVYLCASSVSTGFGYEQYFGPGTRLTVT.

This clone has more than one count but fewer than ten. The rearrangement joins TRBV5-4 to TRBJ2-7; 9 bases agree with TRBD1. CDR3 length: 13 amino acids. Germline CDR1 SGHNT, CDR2 YYREEE (reference sequence). Losses at the gene ends were 3 bases for V and 3 bases for J; bases not matched to a gene: 1. The CDR3 bases are TGTGCCAGCAGCTCGGGACAGGGCTACGAGCAGTACTTC. Amino acid sequence: CASSSGQGYEQYF.

The V and J genes are TRBV2 and TRBJ2-3; 13 bases match TRBD2. Germline V lookup: CDR1 SNHLY, CDR2 FYNNEI. The CDR3 is 16 residues long. The V segment lost 4 bases and the J segment 7 bases; nucleotides outside the gene matches: 8. The CDR3: CASSGWGLAGTNTQYF. CDR3 DNA: TGTGCCAGCAGTGGATGGGGACTAGCGGGGACGAATACGCAGTATTTT.